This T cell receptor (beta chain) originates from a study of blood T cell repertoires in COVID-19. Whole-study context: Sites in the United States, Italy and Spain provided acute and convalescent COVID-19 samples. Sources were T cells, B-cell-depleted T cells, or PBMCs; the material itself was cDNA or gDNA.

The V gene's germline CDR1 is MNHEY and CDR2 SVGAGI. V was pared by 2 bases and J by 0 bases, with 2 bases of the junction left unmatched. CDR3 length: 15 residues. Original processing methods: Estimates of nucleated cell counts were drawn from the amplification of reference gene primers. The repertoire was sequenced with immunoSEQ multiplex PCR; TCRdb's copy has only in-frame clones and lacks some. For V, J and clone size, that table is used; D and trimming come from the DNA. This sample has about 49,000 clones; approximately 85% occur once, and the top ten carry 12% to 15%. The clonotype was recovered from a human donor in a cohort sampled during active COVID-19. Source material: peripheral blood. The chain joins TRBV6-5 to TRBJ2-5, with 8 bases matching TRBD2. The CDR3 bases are TGTGCCAGCAGTTACCAAGCGGGGGACCAAGAGACCCAGTACTTC. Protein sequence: CASSYQAGDQETQYF.